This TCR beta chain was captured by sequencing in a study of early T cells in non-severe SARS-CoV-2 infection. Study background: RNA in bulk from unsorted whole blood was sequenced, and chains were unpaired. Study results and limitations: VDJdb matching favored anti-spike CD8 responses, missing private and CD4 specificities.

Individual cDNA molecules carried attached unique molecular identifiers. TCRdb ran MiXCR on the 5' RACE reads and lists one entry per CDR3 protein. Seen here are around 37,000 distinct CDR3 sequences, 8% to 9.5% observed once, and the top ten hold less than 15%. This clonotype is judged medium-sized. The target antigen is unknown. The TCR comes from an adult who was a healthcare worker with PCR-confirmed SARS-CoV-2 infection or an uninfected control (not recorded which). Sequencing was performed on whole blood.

CDR3 loop: CSARDPNRANYGYTF. The CDR3 nucleotides are TGCAGTGCTAGAGATCCGAACCGGGCTAACTATGGCTACACCTTC. This chain uses TRBV20-1 with TRBJ1-2; unclear D gene. CDR3 size: 15 residues. CDR1 is DFQATT, CDR2 SNEGSKA, per germline (reference sequence). The V end was cut by 0 bases, the J end by 0 bases, with 11 bases between.